Listed here are 5 T cell receptor beta chains from one sample, sequenced in a study of Graves' ophthalmopathy and Graves' hyperthyroidism. Amplification targeted the TCR beta CDR3 regions, with RNA transcripts as the source material. HTBI primers were employed in first-round RT-PCR, then a second-round multiplex PCR followed. Each CDR3 protein gets one entry after TCRdb re-called the multiplex PCR reads with MiXCR. The sample lists approximately 380,000 distinct CDR3 sequences, around 21% occurring once. Material: peripheral blood. The origin of the receptors is a woman in her late teens or twenties with stable Graves' hyperthyroidism.

The V and J genes are TRBV9 and TRBJ2-5; 10 bases agree with TRBD1. The CDR3 spans 15 residues. The germline CDR1 and CDR2 sequences are SGDLS and YYNGEE. The trim removed 1 base at V and 5 bases at J, leaving 5 bases unmatched. CDR3 DNA sequence: TGTGCCAGCAGCGTATCCGGGACAGGGGCCGAGACCCAGTACTTC. The encoded protein is CASSVSGTGAETQYF. The complete variable domain, with remaining parts taken from reference TRBV9 and TRBJ2-5, reads DSGVTQTPKHLITATGQRVTLRCSPRSGDLSVYWYQQSLDQGLQFLIQYYNGEERAKGNILERFSAQQFPDLHSELNLSSLELGDSALYFCASSVSGTGAETQYFGPGTRLLVL.

There are many counts of this clonotype. The rearrangement joins TRBV20-1 to TRBJ1-2; D is uncertain. The CDR3 is made up of 12 amino acids. V lost 3 bases and J lost 6, with 11 bases in between. Germline CDR1 and CDR2: DFQATT and SNEGSKA (reference sequence). In nucleotides, the CDR3 is TGCAGTGCTAGCCCCCCGGGTCATGGCTACACCTTC. Encoded protein: CSASPPGHGYTF.

This clonotype has a count of ten or more. J is TRBJ2-2 and V is TRBV24-1; D unresolved. The CDR3 has 14 amino acids. Trimming cost V 8 bases and J 0 bases, with 9 bases left between them. CDR1 is KGHDR, CDR2 SFDVKD, per germline. The CDR3 DNA sequence: TGTGCCACCAAAGGCTCCGCGAACACCGGGGAGCTGTTTTTT. Translated, it gives CATKGSANTGELFF.

This clonotype was found many times. The chain carries TRBV29-1 and TRBJ2-7; 12 nucleotides line up with TRBD2. Germline V gene lookup returns CDR1 SQVTM and CDR2 ANQGSEA. V trimming: 6 bases; J trimming: 2 bases; junction bases outside the gene matches: 5. There are 14 residues in the CDR3. The CDR3 DNA is TGCAGCGTGTCAGGACTAGCGGGGACCTACGAGCAGTACTTC. This sequence encodes CSVSGLAGTYEQYF.

This clonotype has at least ten counts. The chain is built from TRBV5-1 and TRBJ2-7; 8 bases line up with TRBD2. The CDR3 runs 14 residues. V lost 4 bases, J lost 1 base, and 4 bases stayed unmatched. CDR1 is SGHRS and CDR2 is YFSETQ in the germline V gene. CDR3 in amino acids: CASSKTSGSYEQYF. Here the CDR3 DNA reads TGCGCCAGCAGCAAAACTAGCGGTTCCTACGAGCAGTACTTC.